This record covers a single TCR beta chain. The germline V gene encodes CDR1 SGHAT and CDR2 FQNNGV. The CDR3 sequence is 16 residues long. Trimming took 5 bases from V and 6 from J; bases not matched to a gene: 12. This entry belongs to a study of blood T cells in healthy people across ages. For the second PCR, which ran for 7 to 11 cycles, a sample-barcoded 5' primer and a J-beta primer mix were used. One entry per CDR3 protein, called by TCRdb with MiXCR from the 5' RACE reads. The sample contains about 830,000 distinct CDR3 sequences, 62% of which appear only once. The sequenced material came from blood. The chain uses TRBV11-2 and TRBJ2-1; 8 bases agree with TRBD1. This TCR was recovered from a man aged 30 to 45 in good health. This CDR3 reads CASSPTAGGFRNEQFF. Written as DNA, the CDR3 is TGTGCCAGCAGCCCGACGGCAGGGGGCTTTCGCAATGAGCAGTTCTTC.